The clone carrying this T cell receptor beta chain was observed at least ten times. Its cognate antigen is unknown. The protocol attached unique molecular identifiers to individual cDNA molecules. TCRdb fed the 5' RACE reads into MiXCR, producing one record per CDR3 protein. The sample consists of approximately 69,000 distinct CDR3 sequences, around 11% of them appearing once. The sample is drawn from a study of early T cells in non-severe SARS-CoV-2 infection. Overall study context: The input, bulk RNA from unsorted whole blood, was sequenced, and chains were unpaired. Study-wide findings and caveats: Clonotype matching in VDJdb favored anti-spike CD8 responses and did not capture private and CD4 specificities.

CDR1 and CDR2 (germline): SQVTM, ANQGSEA. The J segment lost 4 bases and the V segment lost 8 bases, leaving 4 bases of the junction unmatched. The CDR3 runs to 12 residues. Sequences were obtained from whole blood. The source is an adult who was a healthcare worker with PCR-confirmed SARS-CoV-2 infection or an uninfected control (not recorded which). J is TRBJ1-2 and V is TRBV29-1; TRBD1 matches at 10 bases. The CDR3 sequence is CSSRDRGYGYTF. CDR3 nucleotides: TGCAGCAGCCGGGACAGGGGCTATGGCTACACCTTC.